Following are 15 T cell receptor beta chains from one sample sequenced in a study of blood T cells in healthy people across ages. The authors ran a second PCR of 7 to 11 cycles using a sample-barcoded 5' primer and a J-beta primer mix. TCRdb reanalysed the 5' RACE reads using MiXCR and keeps one entry per CDR3 protein. This sample has some 1 million distinct CDR3 sequences, with roughly 45% found just once. The sample consisted of blood. All receptors derive from a woman aged 55-70 years in good health.

This clonotype was counted only a few times. The chain combines TRBV6-2 or TRBV6-3 with TRBJ1-1; weak D call: TRBD1 (5 bases). Trimming took 2 bases from V and 5 from J, leaving 9 bases between them. In germline, CDR1 is MNHEY, CDR2 SVGEGT. This CDR3 has 13 amino acids. In nucleotides, the CDR3 is TGTGCCAGCAGTTACGGGGGGGGAACTGAAGCTTTCTTT. Protein sequence: CASSYGGGTEAFF.

This clonotype was seen a handful of times. CDR3 amino acids: CASSVGASSNQPQHF. Here the CDR3 DNA reads TGTGCCAGCAGCGTAGGGGCCAGTAGCAATCAGCCCCAGCATTTT. J is TRBJ1-5 and V is TRBV7-9; D is perhaps TRBD1 (5 bases). Germline CDR1 and CDR2: SEHNR and FQNEAQ (reference sequence). The ends were cut back, 5 bases at V and 0 bases at J, with 11 bases in the middle. The CDR3 consists of 15 residues.

The table lists this clonotype with a few counts. The gene calls are TRBV10-3 and TRBJ1-1; D perhaps matches TRBD1 (5 bases). The CDR3 sequence is 16 residues long. Germline CDR1 is ENHRY and CDR2 is SYGVKD. V dropped 5 bases and J dropped 5 bases, with 21 bases sitting between them. The CDR3 DNA reads TGTGCCATCAGTACCACTCACCGTCAGGGAAGTACTGAAGCTTTCTTT. Translating it yields CAISTTHRQGSTEAFF.

The rearrangement uses TRBV6-4 and TRBJ1-1; no definite D call. V was shortened by 6 bases and J by 4 bases, with 6 bases between the two germline ends. Germline V gene lookup returns CDR1 MRHNA and CDR2 SNTAGT. The CDR3 totals 11 residues. Here the CDR3 DNA reads TGTGCCAGCAGAAGGGTCACTGAAGCTTTCTTT. Protein: CASRRVTEAFF.

V and J are TRBV9 and TRBJ1-2; TRBD1 aligns across 7 bases. J lost 7 bases, V lost 4 bases, and 13 bases had no gene match. Germline values: CDR1 SGDLS, CDR2 YYNGEE. This CDR3 is built from 15 residues. The CDR3 loop is CASSPGRGPVRGYTF. The CDR3 nucleotides read TGTGCCAGCAGCCCTGGGAGGGGGCCCGTCCGTGGCTACACCTTC.

This chain joins TRBV30 and TRBJ2-7; no clear D gene. The CDR3 length is 11 residues. The germline gives CDR1 GTSNPN, CDR2 SVGIG (reference sequence). V lost 5 bases and J lost 5, with 10 bases in between. CDR3 nucleotide sequence: TGTGCCTGGGCCGGGTCCCACGAGCAGTACTTC. Protein: CAWAGSHEQYF.

The chain employs TRBV29-1 and TRBJ2-5; possible D gene TRBD1, 6 bases. With the DNA end fitting TRBJ2-7 better, the J assignment may be wrong. There are 12 residues in the CDR3. Germline CDR1 SQVTM, CDR2 ANQGSEA. The CDR3 nucleotides read TGCAGCGTAACAGGGTTTCGGAACGAGCAGTACTTC. Its translation is CSVTGFRNEQYF.

A few counts support this clonotype. V is TRBV6-5 and J is TRBJ2-1; TRBD2 aligns across 14 bases. V gave up 0 bases and J gave up 5 bases; unmatched junction bases: 3. CDR3 size: 17 residues. CDR1 MNHEY and CDR2 SVGAGI come from the germline V gene. As DNA, the CDR3 is TGTGCCAGCAGTTACTCCCGACTAGCGGGAGGGCACAATGAGCAGTTCTTC. Its translation is CASSYSRLAGGHNEQFF.

The chain links TRBV14 to TRBJ2-5; D gene unclear. The J call could be wrong; TRBJ2-7 is a better fit for the DNA end. In germline, CDR1 is SGHDN, CDR2 FVKESK. The CDR3 is 14 residues long. This chain's CDR3 is CASSQASKSSEQYF. The CDR3 DNA is TGTGCCAGCAGCCAAGCTTCCAAGTCTTCCGAGCAGTACTTC.

This chain uses TRBV11-2 with TRBJ2-1; TRBD2 matches 9 bases. The trim removed 5 bases at V and 0 bases at J, leaving 14 bases unmatched. CDR1 and CDR2 from the germline V gene are SGHAT and FQNNGV. This CDR3 contains 19 residues. CDR3 loop: CASSQGLAYYRSSYNEQFF. CDR3 DNA: TGTGCCAGCAGCCAGGGACTAGCTTACTATAGGAGCTCCTACAATGAGCAGTTCTTC. The full variable domain, completed using reference TRBV11-2 and TRBJ2-1, is EAGVAQSPRYKIIEKRQSVAFWCNPISGHATLYWYQQILGQGPKLLIQFQNNGVVDDSQLPKDRFSAERLKGVDSTLKIQPAKLEDSAVYLCASSQGLAYYRSSYNEQFFGPGTRLTVL.

The chain uses TRBV6-2 or TRBV6-3 and TRBJ2-1; 8 bases match TRBD1. The V gene end was trimmed by 0 bases and the J gene end by 5 bases; junction bases not matched to a gene: 6. CDR3 length equals 16 residues. The germline V gene encodes CDR1 MNHEY and CDR2 SVGEGT. CDR3 DNA sequence: TGTGCCAGCAGTTACTCTACGGGACAGGTAAACAATGAGCAGTTCTTC. This encodes CASSYSTGQVNNEQFF.

This clonotype was found a few times. The rearrangement links TRBV5-5 to TRBJ1-5; 7 nucleotides align to TRBD1. The germline V gene encodes CDR1 SGHKS and CDR2 YYEKEE (reference sequence). This CDR3 comprises 16 residues. V was pared by 0 bases and J by 7 bases, with 10 bases of the junction left unmatched. The CDR3 region is CASSLVPTGSQQPQHF. The DNA of the CDR3 is TGTGCCAGCAGCTTGGTTCCGACAGGGTCTCAGCAGCCCCAGCATTTT.

V usage is TRBV29-1 and J usage is TRBJ2-5; 8 bases align to TRBD1. Germline V gives CDR1 SQVTM, CDR2 ANQGSEA. The V segment lost 1 base and the J segment 0 bases; nucleotides outside the gene matches: 10. The CDR3 is 17 amino acids. This CDR3 reads CSVEVSDRGNNQETQYF. The DNA of the CDR3 is TGCAGCGTTGAAGTCTCCGACAGGGGAAACAACCAAGAGACCCAGTACTTC.

The chain uses TRBV27 and TRBJ2-1, with 10 bases fitting TRBD1. The CDR3 sequence is 16 residues long. Germline V CDR1 and CDR2: MNHEY, SMNVEV (reference sequence). With 7 bases clipped from V and 6 bases from J, the junction kept 12 bases outside the gene matches. The CDR3 DNA reads as TGTGCCAGCACCCTTTTGGGGGACAGGGGAATCAATGAGCAGTTCTTC. Protein sequence: CASTLLGDRGINEQFF.

In its sample, this clonotype was seen once. The chain carries TRBV10-3 and TRBJ2-5; 9 nucleotides agree with TRBD2. Germline V gives CDR1 ENHRY, CDR2 SYGVKD. The CDR3 extends over 13 amino acids. V gave up 8 bases and J gave up 11 bases; unmatched junction bases: 12. Written as DNA, the CDR3 is TGTGCCATCCGCGGGAGGGGGGACAATGAGCAGTACTTC. Translation gives CAIRGRGDNEQYF.